Following are 16 T cell receptor beta chains from one sample sequenced in a study of Ad26.COV2.S vaccination and SARS-CoV-2 variants. Measured with immunoSEQ multiplex PCR; TCRdb has only the in-frame clones, and not every one. The sample includes about 460,000 clones, roughly 87% of them seen just once. As to treatment: roughly 20 received Ad26.COV2.S at low or high dose, single or two shots; 5 received placebo; per-sample allocation not given. Sampling occurred on day 63 after the first vaccine or placebo injection. Sequencing was performed on peripheral blood, taken in a trial of Ad26.COV2.S vaccine versus placebo. These receptors all stem from a person between 18 and 59 years old who received the Ad26.COV2.S COVID-19 vaccine or a placebo.

The chain recombines TRBV13 with TRBJ2-5; 7 positions agree with TRBD1. Per germline, CDR1 PRHDT and CDR2 FYEKMQ (reference sequence). The J segment lost 0 bases and the V segment lost 5 bases, leaving 3 bases of the junction unmatched. The CDR3 has 14 residues. CDR3 region: CASSHRGNQETQYF. The CDR3 DNA reads as TGTGCCAGCAGCCACAGGGGCAACCAAGAGACCCAGTACTTC.

The chain joins TRBV7-9 to TRBJ2-3, with TRBD1 matching over 7 bases. Germline assignment: CDR1 SEHNR and CDR2 FQNEAQ (reference sequence). Germline trimming cut 2 bases from V and 2 bases from J; bases unmatched to any gene: 16. The CDR3 is made up of 19 amino acids. This chain's CDR3 is CASSLLGDRIYLDTDTQYF. In nucleotides, the CDR3 is TGTGCCAGCAGCTTACTTGGGGACAGAATCTACCTGGACACAGATACGCAGTATTTT.

The rearrangement uses TRBV7-2 and TRBJ1-4; D might be TRBD1 (5 bases). The CDR3 loop spans 14 amino acids. The germline V gene encodes CDR1 SGHTA and CDR2 FQGNSA. The ends were cut back, 4 bases at V and 5 bases at J, with 11 bases in the middle. The CDR3 DNA reads as TGTGCCAGCAGCTGGGGACCGTCCAATGAAAAACTGTTTTTT. Its protein product is CASSWGPSNEKLFF. Full variable domain (missing parts from reference TRBV7-2 and TRBJ1-4): GAGVSQSPSNKVTEKGKDVELRCDPISGHTALYWYRQSLGQGLEFLIYFQGNSAPDKSGLPSDRFSAERTGGSVSTLTIQRTQQEDSAVYLCASSWGPSNEKLFFGSGTQLSVL.

The chain links TRBV4-1 to TRBJ1-1; weak D call: TRBD1 (5 bases). CDR1 is MGHRA and CDR2 is YSYEKL in the germline V gene. The V end was cut by 2 bases, the J end by 7 bases, with 14 bases between. There are 14 residues in the CDR3. In DNA form, the CDR3 reads TGCGCCAGCAGCCAACTACCTTACAGGAGTGAAGCTTTCTTT. This codes for CASSQLPYRSEAFF.

This clone turned up a few times. This sequence joins TRBV5-8 and TRBJ1-6, with 7 bases aligning to TRBD1. The CDR3 length is 18 residues. V was clipped by 1 base and J by 5 bases; unmatched bases: 12. Germline lookup yields CDR1 SGHTS and CDR2 YDEGEE. The CDR3 reads CASSLSRTGVGDNSPLHF. In DNA, the CDR3 is TGTGCCAGCAGCTTGTCCCGAACAGGGGTCGGGGATAATTCACCCCTCCACTTT.

The chain employs TRBV27 and TRBJ2-5, with D perhaps assigned TRBD1 or TRBD2 (6 bases each). The CDR3 spans 15 residues. Germline CDR1 is MNHEY and CDR2 is SMNVEV (reference sequence). Trimming removed 1 base from V and 5 bases from J, with 14 bases in between. The CDR3 sequence is CASSLLGGSGETQYF. The CDR3 DNA reads as TGTGCCAGCAGTTTATTAGGGGGGAGTGGGGAGACCCAGTACTTC.

The chain uses TRBV4-1 and TRBJ1-2; 7 positions agree with TRBD1. In germline, CDR1 is MGHRA, CDR2 YSYEKL. The CDR3 runs to 16 residues. V trimming: 3 bases; J trimming: 8 bases; junction bases outside the gene matches: 15. The CDR3 coding sequence is TGCGCCAGCAGCCACATAACCTCAGACAGGGCCCGGGGCTACACCTTC. Amino acids: CASSHITSDRARGYTF.

The rearrangement joins TRBV5-1 to TRBJ1-2; tentative D call: TRBD1 (6 bases). The germline V gene has CDR1 SGHRS and CDR2 YFSETQ. V gave up 0 bases and J gave up 4 bases, with 10 bases separating them. The CDR3 extends over 14 amino acids. The CDR3 is CASSLAGDFYGYTF. Written as DNA, the CDR3 is TGCGCCAGCAGCTTGGCAGGGGATTTCTATGGCTACACCTTC.

The chain combines TRBV7-9 with TRBJ1-1, with D maybe TRBD1 (6 bases). Germline CDR1 is SEHNR and CDR2 is FQNEAQ (reference sequence). The CDR3 is made up of 15 amino acids. The V and J ends lost 2 bases and 1 base respectively, with 11 bases between them. CDR3 in amino acids: CASSLIGTKNTEAFF. The CDR3 DNA is TGTGCCAGCAGCTTAATCGGGACAAAGAACACTGAAGCTTTCTTT. The full variable domain, completed using reference TRBV7-9 and TRBJ1-1, is DTGVSQNPRHKITKRGQNVTFRCDPISEHNRLYWYRQTLGQGPEFLTYFQNEAQLEKSRLLSDRFSAERPKGSFSTLEIQRTEQGDSAMYLCASSLIGTKNTEAFFGQGTRLTVV.

The chain's CDR3 is CASSMRGSGNTIYF. Written as DNA, the CDR3 is TGTGCCAGTAGTATGCGGGGGAGTGGAAACACCATATATTTT. V and J are TRBV19 and TRBJ1-3; D might be TRBD1 (5 bases). The CDR3 totals 14 residues. Germline V gives CDR1 LNHDA, CDR2 SQIVND (reference sequence). Trimming took 3 bases from V and 3 from J, leaving 9 bases between them. The full variable domain, its missing parts supplied by reference TRBV19 and TRBJ1-3, is DGGITQSPKYLFRKEGQNVTLSCEQNLNHDAMYWYRQDPGQGLRLIYYSQIVNDFQKGDIAEGYSVSREKKESFPLTVTSAQKNPTAFYLCASSMRGSGNTIYFGEGSWLTVV.

This chain connects TRBV27 to TRBJ2-1; 12 positions agree with TRBD2. The trim removed 6 bases at V and 4 bases at J, leaving 13 bases unmatched. This CDR3 contains 18 residues. Germline V gives CDR1 MNHEY, CDR2 SMNVEV (reference sequence). The CDR3 nucleotides are TGTGCCAGCAGCCCTCGGATGGCTAGCGGGAGGGGGTACAATGAGCAGTTCTTC. This codes for CASSPRMASGRGYNEQFF.

The rearrangement uses TRBV19 and TRBJ2-7, with 9 bases that match TRBD1. Losses at the gene ends were 4 bases for V and 6 bases for J; bases not matched to a gene: 10. CDR3 length: 15 residues. Germline CDR1 LNHDA, CDR2 SQIVND (reference sequence). CDR3 sequence reads: CASSTAGQGLSEQYF. The DNA of the CDR3 is TGTGCCAGTAGTACCGCGGGACAGGGCCTTTCCGAGCAGTACTTC.

This chain connects TRBV19 to TRBJ1-1; 10 bases map to TRBD1. CDR3 length: 13 amino acids. Germline CDR1 and CDR2: LNHDA and SQIVND (reference sequence). V lost 1 base, J lost 9 bases, and 2 bases stayed unmatched. CDR3 amino acids: CASSIATGGKAFF. The CDR3 DNA sequence: TGTGCCAGTAGTATAGCGACAGGGGGCAAAGCTTTCTTT.

The V call is TRBV9, the J call TRBJ1-3; D uncertain. The CDR3 sequence is 12 residues long. Germline V CDR1 and CDR2: SGDLS, YYNGEE. V lost 6 bases to trimming and J lost 4 bases, with 8 bases between them. CDR3 protein: CASIGEGNTIYF. CDR3 in DNA: TGTGCCAGCATCGGGGAGGGAAACACCATATATTTT.

This chain joins TRBV7-6 and TRBJ2-1; 8 bases fit TRBD2. The length of the CDR3 is 15 residues. V dropped 1 base and J dropped 5; count of bases not matched to a gene: 4. Germline-derived CDR1 and CDR2 are SGHVS and FNYEAQ. This CDR3 is CASSLVAGWNNEQFF. CDR3 DNA: TGTGCCAGCAGCTTAGTAGCGGGATGGAACAATGAGCAGTTCTTC.

Points on this clone: The same CDR3 is also encoded by other DNA sequences in this sample. This chain joins TRBV11-3 and TRBJ2-1; TRBD2 might be the D (6 bases). Trimming pared 3 bases from V and 1 base from J, leaving 7 bases between. This CDR3 spans 14 amino acids. Per the germline V gene, CDR1 is SGHNT and CDR2 is YENEEA. In nucleotides, the CDR3 is TGTGCCAGCAGCTTCGGGGGATCCTACAATGAGCAGTTCTTC. Translated, it gives CASSFGGSYNEQFF.